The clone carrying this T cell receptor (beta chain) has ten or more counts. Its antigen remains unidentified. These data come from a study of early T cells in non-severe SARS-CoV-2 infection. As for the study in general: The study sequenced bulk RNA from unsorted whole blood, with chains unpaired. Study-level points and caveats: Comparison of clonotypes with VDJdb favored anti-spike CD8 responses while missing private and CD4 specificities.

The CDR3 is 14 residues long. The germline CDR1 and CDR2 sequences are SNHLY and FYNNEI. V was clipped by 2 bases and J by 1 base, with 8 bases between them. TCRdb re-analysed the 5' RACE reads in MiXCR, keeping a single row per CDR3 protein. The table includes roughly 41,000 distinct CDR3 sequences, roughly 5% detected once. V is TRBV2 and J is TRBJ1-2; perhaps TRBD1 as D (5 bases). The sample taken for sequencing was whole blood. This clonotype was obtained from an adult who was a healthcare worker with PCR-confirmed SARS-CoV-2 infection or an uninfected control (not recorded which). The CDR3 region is CASSENDSNYGYTF. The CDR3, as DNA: TGTGCCAGCAGTGAAAACGACAGTAACTATGGCTACACCTTC.